This TCR beta chain was found in a study of blood T cell repertoires in COVID-19. For the study at large: Some COVID-19 samples were acute and others convalescent; all came from the United States, Italy and Spain. From T cells, B-cell-depleted T cells, or PBMCs came the material, which was cDNA or gDNA.

Seattle researchers signed up patients amid active infection and tracked them longitudinally. This CDR3 region has 15 residues. V shed 1 base and J 6 bases; nucleotides not matched to a gene: 3. CDR1 and CDR2 (germline): LNHDA, SQIVND (reference sequence). Authors' analysis steps: Researchers report that nucleated cell counts were estimated from reference gene primer amplification. Generated by immunoSEQ multiplex PCR, the TCRdb table keeps only in-frame clones and is missing some. For V, J and clone size, that table is used; D and trimming come from the DNA. The sample lists about 300,000 clones, roughly 91% occurring once.

V is TRBV19 and J is TRBJ1-5; 10 bases map to TRBD1. Sequencing used peripheral blood. The sequence derives from a woman under 40 with COVID-19, enrolled during active disease. The CDR3 DNA reads as TGTGCCAGTAGTATAGTAGGGACAGGGGTTCAGCCCCAGCATTTT. Protein: CASSIVGTGVQPQHF.